A single sample gave rise to the 31 T cell receptor beta chains below, sequenced in a study of response to subunit inactivated influenza vaccine. Via MiXCR, TCRdb re-called the RT-PCR reads, giving one row per CDR3 protein. The sample shows just under 550,000 distinct CDR3 sequences, roughly 23% of them seen only once. The sample also formed part of further work on T cells expressing NK-cell markers. That work states: 5'RACE template switching with UMIs generated TCR beta cDNA.

Sequenced here: CD4+ T cells sorted from PBMCs, sampled approximately 12 days after vaccination. The receptors here all came from a man between 45 and 60 years old who received an inactivated influenza vaccine.

V is TRBV24-1 and J is TRBJ2-3; 11 nucleotides agree with TRBD2. The CDR3 extends over 15 amino acids. CDR1 is KGHDR, CDR2 SFDVKD, per germline. The V and J ends lost 6 bases and 3 bases, in that order; junction bases with no gene match: 4. CDR3 sequence (DNA): TGTGCCACCAGTACTAGCGGGAGTCCAACAGATACGCAGTATTTT. Protein sequence: CATSTSGSPTDTQYF.

This clonotype was observed a handful of times. The V gene is TRBV29-1, the J gene TRBJ2-1; no reliable D call. The CDR3 runs to 12 residues. Germline V gene data show CDR1 as SQVTM and CDR2 as ANQGSEA. V was shortened by 0 bases and J by 4 bases, with 4 bases between the two germline ends. The CDR3 loop is CSVEDSYNEQFF. The CDR3, as DNA: TGCAGCGTTGAAGACTCGTACAATGAGCAGTTCTTC.

Points on this clonotype: A read error is possible here, since a much larger clone lies one base away. The rearrangement uses TRBV9 and TRBJ2-1, with 11 bases lining up with TRBD2. Germline CDR1 reads SGDLS; CDR2 reads YYNGEE. The CDR3 runs 15 residues. After removal of 0 bases from V and 9 bases from J, the junction contained 5 bases not matched to a gene. In DNA, the CDR3 is TGTGCCAGCAGCGTAGTTAGCGGGAGGGCCGGTGAGCAGTTCTTC. It codes for CASSVVSGRAGEQFF.

This clonotype has a single count. This chain links TRBV6-1 with TRBJ2-5; the D gene is possibly TRBD2 (7 bases). Germline V gene sequence: CDR1 MNHNS, CDR2 SASEGT. This CDR3 has 13 residues. The ends were cut back, 10 bases at V and 2 bases at J, with 14 bases in the middle. The CDR3 DNA reads TGTGCCACCTGGGGGCGGGGGCAAGAGACCCAGTACTTC. This codes for CATWGRGQETQYF.

This clonotype has just a few counts. A read error may produce the germline difference seen at one junction end. V is TRBV29-1 and J is TRBJ1-1; tentatively, D is TRBD1 (5 bases). CDR3 length: 12 amino acids. Germline CDR1 SQVTM, CDR2 ANQGSEA. Here the CDR3 reads CSSGALKTEAFF. The CDR3 nucleotides are TGCAGCTCCGGGGCCCTGAAGACTGAAGCTTTCTTT. The full variable domain, with the rest looked up from reference TRBV29-1 and TRBJ1-1, is SAVISQKPSRDICQRGTSLTIQCQVDSQVTMMFWYRQQPGQSLTLIATANQGSEATYESGFVIDKFPISRPNLTFSTLTVSNMSPEDSSIYLCSSGALKTEAFFGQGTRLTVV.

CDR3 region: CSASHRGLRETQYF. The CDR3 DNA sequence: TGCAGTGCTTCTCACAGGGGCCTGAGGGAGACCCAGTACTTC. The chain uses TRBV20-1 and TRBJ2-5; 7 bases fit TRBD1. This CDR3 region has 14 residues. The germline V gene encodes CDR1 DFQATT and CDR2 SNEGSKA (reference sequence). Germline trimming cut 5 bases from V and 5 bases from J; bases unmatched to any gene: 11.

The chain has TRBV6-5 and TRBJ1-3; TRBD1 might be the D (5 bases). This CDR3 is 17 amino acids long. From germline, CDR1 is MNHEY and CDR2 SVGAGI. Trimming took 3 bases from V and 1 from J, leaving 16 bases between them. CDR3 sequence reads: CASSYTGSLRSGNTIYF. DNA for the CDR3: TGTGCCAGCAGTTATACAGGATCCCTAAGGTCTGGAAACACCATATATTTT.

The CDR3 nucleotides are TGTGCCAGCAGCCAGGGAGCGGGAGGGTCCTACGAGCAGTACTTC. Amino acid sequence: CASSQGAGGSYEQYF. The chain joins TRBV4-2 to TRBJ2-7; TRBD2 aligns across 10 bases. CDR1 and CDR2 (germline): LGHNA, YNFKEQ. This CDR3 spans 15 amino acids. V was clipped by 3 bases and J by 1 base; unmatched bases: 3.

In this sample, this clonotype turned up a few times. The chain has TRBV4-1 and TRBJ2-3, with 10 bases that match TRBD2. J lost 2 bases, V lost 0 bases, and 17 bases had no gene match. The V gene's germline CDR1 is MGHRA and CDR2 YSYEKL. The CDR3 covers 21 residues. The DNA for the CDR3 is TGCGCCAGCAGCCAAGATAGAGGAAGCGGGGGGGCCGTTGGTAACACAGATACGCAGTATTTT. It encodes CASSQDRGSGGAVGNTDTQYF.

The chain employs TRBV3-1 and TRBJ1-2, with TRBD1 matching over 8 bases. The V segment lost 1 base and the J segment 7 bases; nucleotides outside the gene matches: 2. The V gene's germline CDR1 is LGHDT and CDR2 YNNKEL (reference sequence). This CDR3 is built from 13 residues. The CDR3 here is CASSQAGGGGYTF. The DNA for the CDR3 is TGTGCCAGCAGCCAAGCAGGGGGCGGTGGCTACACCTTC. Full variable domain (missing parts from reference TRBV3-1 and TRBJ1-2): DTAVSQTPKYLVTQMGNDKSIKCEQNLGHDTMYWYKQDSKKFLKIMFSYNNKELIINETVPNRFSPKSPDKAHLNLHINSLELGDSAVYFCASSQAGGGGYTFGSGTRLTVV.

There are a few counts of this clonotype. The V and J genes are TRBV6-2 or TRBV6-3 and TRBJ2-7, with 15 bases identical to TRBD2. CDR3 size: 18 residues. Germline values: CDR1 MNHEY, CDR2 SVGEGT. V shed 5 bases and J 1 base; nucleotides not matched to a gene: 9. CDR3 in DNA: TGTGCCAGCAGTACACCCTTTGGACTAGCGGGAGGGTCCTACGAGCAGTACTTC. This sequence encodes CASSTPFGLAGGSYEQYF.

The genes are TRBV4-3 and TRBJ2-5; 11 nucleotides match TRBD1. CDR1 is LGHNA and CDR2 is YSLEER in the germline V gene. The CDR3 covers 19 residues. V lost 0 bases to trimming and J lost 5 bases; unmatched junction nucleotides: 14. DNA of the CDR3: TGCGCCAGCAGCCAAGATCTTAAGCGAAGGACAGGGGGCGGGGAGACCCAGTACTTC. Its translation: CASSQDLKRRTGGGETQYF.

This clonotype occurred a few times. The V and J genes are TRBV7-2 and TRBJ2-5; tentatively, D is TRBD1 or TRBD2 (5 bases each). The length of the CDR3 is 14 residues. V was clipped by 2 bases and J by 6 bases, with 13 bases between them. Germline V CDR1 and CDR2: SGHTA, FQGNSA. CDR3 sequence (DNA): TGTGCCAGCAGCTTAACCTCATGGGGGAAGACCCAGTACTTC. It translates to CASSLTSWGKTQYF.

The rearrangement uses TRBV20-1 and TRBJ2-6; D unresolved. V lost 8 bases and J 0 bases, leaving 5 bases between the germline ends. CDR3 length equals 12 residues. Germline assignment: CDR1 DFQATT and CDR2 SNEGSKA (reference sequence). CDR3 loop: CSYSSGANVLTF. The CDR3 DNA follows: TGCAGTTATAGCTCTGGGGCCAACGTCCTGACTTTC.

This clonotype was detected a few times. The V gene is TRBV20-1, the J gene TRBJ2-5; D perhaps matches TRBD1 (6 bases). The germline gives CDR1 DFQATT, CDR2 SNEGSKA (reference sequence). The length of the CDR3 is 13 residues. CDR3 region: CNRTESTQETQYF. The CDR3 coding sequence is TGCAACCGGACAGAGAGTACCCAAGAGACCCAGTACTTC.

This clonotype was found many times. The rearrangement uses TRBV12-3 or TRBV12-4 and TRBJ2-7, with D possibly matching TRBD1 (5 bases). CDR3 length equals 13 residues. V was cut by 6 bases and J by 2 bases, with 11 bases left in between. The CDR3, as DNA: TGTGCCAGCAGACCAGAGACAGCCTACGAGCAGTACTTC. Translating it yields CASRPETAYEQYF.

In its sample, this clonotype was seen a few times. The rearrangement joins TRBV7-9 to TRBJ2-1; 11 bases match TRBD1. The trim removed 5 bases at V and 8 bases at J, leaving 8 bases unmatched. The CDR3 length is 15 residues. CDR1 is SEHNR, CDR2 FQNEAQ, per germline (reference sequence). The CDR3 sequence: CASSPRDRGMDEQFF. The CDR3 DNA sequence: TGTGCCAGCAGCCCAAGGGACAGGGGGATGGATGAGCAGTTCTTC.

V and J are TRBV23-1 and TRBJ2-3; D is possibly TRBD2 (6 bases). TRBV23-1 is designated an ORF whose function remains uncertain. V shed 0 bases and J shed 6 bases, with 10 bases lying between them. The CDR3 consists of 14 residues. The DNA for the CDR3 is TGCGCCAGCAGTCAATCGCCTAGCGAGGATACGCAGTATTTT. Amino acid sequence: CASSQSPSEDTQYF.

The chain recombines TRBV6-1 with TRBJ2-2; TRBD2 is a possible D gene (7 bases). The CDR3 is made up of 15 amino acids. CDR1 MNHNS and CDR2 SASEGT come from the germline V gene. Trimming stripped 6 bases from V and 3 bases from J, with 14 bases between. Written as DNA, the CDR3 is TGTGCCAGCAGGAGGGGGGAGGGCGACACCGGGGAGCTGTTTTTT. Amino acid sequence: CASRRGEGDTGELFF.

The V and J genes are TRBV7-9 and TRBJ2-5; TRBD1 aligns across 7 bases. Germline assignment: CDR1 SEHNR and CDR2 FQNEAQ (reference sequence). With 7 bases clipped from V and 2 bases from J, the junction kept 13 bases outside the gene matches. The CDR3 runs 16 residues. This chain's CDR3 is CASTLPLGQLQETQYF. The CDR3 coding sequence is TGTGCCAGCACCCTACCTCTGGGACAGCTTCAAGAGACCCAGTACTTC.

The chain carries TRBV12-3 or TRBV12-4 and TRBJ1-4; weak D call: TRBD1 (5 bases). This CDR3 has 14 residues. Trimming removed 4 bases from V and 12 bases from J, with 18 bases in between. The CDR3 bases are TGTGCCAGCAGTTCCCGGGACCGCCTAGGTCAACTGTTTTTT. Amino acid sequence: CASSSRDRLGQLFF.

The chain is built from TRBV4-1 and TRBJ2-2; D may match TRBD1 or TRBD2 (5 bases each). The CDR3 is 15 residues long. V lost 4 bases and J lost 3, with 12 bases in between. Looked up from germline, CDR1 is MGHRA and CDR2 is YSYEKL. The CDR3 nucleotides read TGCGCCAGCAGCCTCGGGACCGCGGACACCGGGGAGCTGTTTTTT. Its protein is CASSLGTADTGELFF.

The rearrangement uses TRBV5-1 and TRBJ2-5, with D hard to call. V was pared by 4 bases and J by 2 bases, with 12 bases between. The germline gives CDR1 SGHRS, CDR2 YFSETQ. CDR3 size: 14 residues. In DNA form, the CDR3 reads TGCGCCAGCAGCCGAACGGTACAGCAAGAGACCCAGTACTTC. Translating it yields CASSRTVQQETQYF.

The CDR3, as DNA: TGTGCCAGCAGTTTATTACAGACCAGAGGGAACAATGAGCAGTTCTTC. Protein sequence: CASSLLQTRGNNEQFF. The chain combines TRBV28 with TRBJ2-1; tentatively, D is TRBD2 (5 bases). CDR3 length: 16 residues. V lost 1 base, J lost 5 bases, and 15 bases lay in between. Germline V gives CDR1 MDHEN, CDR2 SYDVKM.

This clonotype was seen more than once but under ten times. The chain links TRBV5-6 to TRBJ2-5; no reliable D call. This CDR3 is 16 amino acids long. Trimming stripped 0 bases from V and 0 bases from J, with 12 bases between. The germline gives CDR1 SGHDT, CDR2 YYEEEE. DNA for the CDR3: TGTGCCAGCAGCTTGGTCGGACGGGCCCACCAAGAGACCCAGTACTTC. Translation: CASSLVGRAHQETQYF. The full variable domain, in which reference TRBV5-6 and TRBJ2-5 provide the parts outside the CDR3, is DAGVTQSPTHLIKTRGQQVTLRCSPKSGHDTVSWYQQALGQGPQFIFQYYEEEERQRGNFPDRFSGHQFPNYSSELNVNALLLGDSALYLCASSLVGRAHQETQYFGPGTRLLVL.

In this sample, this clonotype turned up a few times. The V gene is TRBV7-9, the J gene TRBJ2-7; D remains ambiguous. From germline, CDR1 is SEHNR and CDR2 FQNEAQ (reference sequence). The length of the CDR3 is 13 residues. V lost 5 bases to trimming and J lost 6 bases, with 14 bases between them. The CDR3 sequence: CASSPALLSEQYF. The CDR3 DNA reads as TGTGCCAGCAGCCCCGCCCTCCTCTCCGAGCAGTACTTC.

Points on this clonotype: One junction end does not reproduce the germline sequence, and a read error may be involved. This rearrangement joins TRBV20-1 to TRBJ2-1; 8 nucleotides match TRBD1. The CDR3 runs 16 residues. The germline CDR1 and CDR2 sequences are DFQATT and SNEGSKA (reference sequence). As DNA, the CDR3 is TGCTGTGCTAAAGGAACCGGACAGGGTTCCTACAATGAGCAGTTCTTC. It yields the protein CCAKGTGQGSYNEQFF.

The genes are TRBV6-2 or TRBV6-3 and TRBJ1-6; D possibly corresponds to TRBD1 (5 bases). V was cut by 0 bases and J by 7 bases, with 16 bases left in between. Germline lookup yields CDR1 MNHEY and CDR2 SVGEGT. The CDR3 runs to 17 residues. The CDR3 sequence is CASSYSKTAPSNSPLHF. DNA of the CDR3: TGTGCCAGCAGTTACTCGAAGACAGCGCCAAGCAATTCACCCCTCCACTTT.

This clonotype has more than one count but fewer than ten. The chain recombines TRBV24-1 with TRBJ2-1, with 9 bases fitting TRBD2. CDR1 is KGHDR and CDR2 is SFDVKD in the germline V gene. The CDR3 contains 16 residues. V trimming: 5 bases; J trimming: 4 bases; junction bases outside the gene matches: 8. CDR3: CATSATSSGGYNEQFF. The CDR3 DNA reads TGTGCCACCAGTGCCACGTCCAGCGGGGGGTACAATGAGCAGTTCTTC.

This clonotype was counted a few times. The chain uses TRBV11-2 and TRBJ2-1; the D is unclear. The CDR3 is 13 amino acids. V shed 2 bases and J shed 4 bases, with 6 bases lying between them. Germline-derived CDR1 and CDR2 are SGHAT and FQNNGV. CDR3 nucleotides: TGTGCCAGCAGCTTAAGGTTATACAATGAGCAGTTCTTC. It encodes CASSLRLYNEQFF.

This clonotype was recorded a few times. The chain carries TRBV3-1 and TRBJ1-5; D not resolved. Per germline, CDR1 LGHDT and CDR2 YNNKEL (reference sequence). V gave up 3 bases and J gave up 0 bases, with 6 bases separating them. This CDR3 is 14 amino acids long. CDR3 nucleotides: TGTGCCAGCAGCCAGGGGAATAGCAATCAGCCCCAGCATTTT. Its protein product is CASSQGNSNQPQHF. The full variable domain, completed using reference TRBV3-1 and TRBJ1-5, is DTAVSQTPKYLVTQMGNDKSIKCEQNLGHDTMYWYKQDSKKFLKIMFSYNNKELIINETVPNRFSPKSPDKAHLNLHINSLELGDSAVYFCASSQGNSNQPQHFGDGTRLSIL.